This T cell receptor (beta chain) was documented in a study of cytomegalovirus exposure and HLA in healthy donors. As to this clone: The target antigen is unknown.

Germline CDR1 is MNHNS and CDR2 is SASEGT. The CDR3 extends over 12 amino acids. The V gene lost 11 bases and the J gene lost 4 bases, with 14 bases spanning the gap. The PCR ran on 60 Vbeta and 13 Jbeta primers. Here immunoSEQ multiplex PCR was the method, and the copy in TCRdb shows in-frame clones only, minus some. The sample shows around 160,000 clones, roughly 80% of them seen only once. Regarding the study as a whole: TCR association rates varied by HLA locus in a later analysis, with DRB1 highest and HLA-C lowest.

The source is a male donor in good health and CMV-seropositive. The chain has TRBV6-1 and TRBJ1-2; D ambiguous. The sequenced sample was PBMCs. CDR3 bases: TGTGCCGGTCGTGGAGTACCCTATGGCTACACCTTC. Its translation: CAGRGVPYGYTF.